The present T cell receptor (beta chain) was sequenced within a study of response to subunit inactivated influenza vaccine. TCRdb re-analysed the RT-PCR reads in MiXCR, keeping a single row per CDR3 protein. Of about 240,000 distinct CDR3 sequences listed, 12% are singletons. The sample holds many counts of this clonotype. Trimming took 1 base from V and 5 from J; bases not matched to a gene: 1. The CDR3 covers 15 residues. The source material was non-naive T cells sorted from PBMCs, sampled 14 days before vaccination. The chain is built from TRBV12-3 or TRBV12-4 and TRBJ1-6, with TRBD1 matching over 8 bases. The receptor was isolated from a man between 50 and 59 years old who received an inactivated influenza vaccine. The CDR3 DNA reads TGTGCCAGCAGTTTAGGGGGACAGGATAATTCACCCCTCCACTTT. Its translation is CASSLGGQDNSPLHF.